The rows below give T cell receptor beta chains drawn from one sample of a study of post-analysis software for immune sequencing data. TCRdb re-called the PCR reads with MiXCR, one entry per CDR3 protein. This table holds fewer than 850,000 distinct CDR3 sequences, about 32% found once. Material: blood. These receptor sequences come from a girl aged 10 to 17 with multiple sclerosis. Both conserved end residues are trimmed from each CDR3. Each record gives: V gene, CDR3 protein.

v_gene: TRBV10-3; CDR3aa: ATLRTSGTFSSSTYNEQF
v_gene: TRBV3-1; CDR3aa: ASSQAPTGGADTQY
v_gene: TRBV12-3/TRBV12-4; CDR3aa: ASSPGHRFGYT
v_gene: TRBV25-1; CDR3aa: ASSEEGRATNEKLF
v_gene: TRBV20-1; CDR3aa: SARGVIAASNEQF
v_gene: TRBV20-1; CDR3aa: SAREVAGRYNEQF
v_gene: TRBV28; CDR3aa: ASSSWTGLKYETQY
v_gene: TRBV5-8; CDR3aa: ASSLWIGGRGNSPLH
v_gene: TRBV15; CDR3aa: ATSVRGTEAF
v_gene: TRBV6-2/TRBV6-3; CDR3aa: ASSSLRRRYNEKLF
v_gene: TRBV20-1; CDR3aa: SGKRGADGYT
v_gene: TRBV24-1; CDR3aa: ATREGPVGPQH
v_gene: TRBV9; CDR3aa: ASSTRSGTSGPGEQF
v_gene: TRBV19; CDR3aa: ASTPGQNYNEQF